This entry lists 26 T cell receptor beta chains sequenced from one sample in a study of Ad26.COV2.S vaccination and SARS-CoV-2 variants. The data were produced by immunoSEQ multiplex PCR, yet TCRdb's version contains in-frame clones alone and is incomplete. Here the sample spans about 350,000 clones, roughly nine tenths being singletons. Specified treatment: 15 to 20 received Ad26.COV2.S at low or high dose, single or two shots; five or six received placebo; per-sample allocation not given. Day 63 following the first vaccine or placebo injection was when the samples were taken. This material consisted of peripheral blood, taken in a trial of Ad26.COV2.S vaccine versus placebo. The source is a person aged 18 to 59 who received the Ad26.COV2.S COVID-19 vaccine or a placebo.

The chain couples TRBV19 to TRBJ2-7; the D is unclear. V was shortened by 3 bases and J by 0 bases, with 9 bases between the two germline ends. The germline V gene has CDR1 LNHDA and CDR2 SQIVND (reference sequence). CDR3 length: 14 residues. CDR3 DNA sequence: TGTGCCAGTAGTATTGCGGATAGCTCCTACGAGCAGTACTTC. Protein: CASSIADSSYEQYF.

The genes are TRBV10-1 and TRBJ1-1; D gene ambiguous. CDR1 and CDR2 from the germline V gene are WNHNN and SYGVQD (reference sequence). The ends were cut back, 2 bases at V and 2 bases at J, with 9 bases in the middle. CDR3 size: 14 residues. CDR3 nucleotides: TGCGCCAGCAGTGAGAGGTCAGGCAACACTGAAGCTTTCTTT. Translation: CASSERSGNTEAFF.

This clone was detected only once. The CDR3 is CASSERWEYEQFF. CDR3 DNA: TGCGCCAGCAGTGAGCGGTGGGAGTATGAGCAGTTCTTC. This chain links TRBV10-2 with TRBJ2-1, with D perhaps matching TRBD2 (5 bases). V was pared by 2 bases and J by 8 bases, with 10 bases between. CDR3 length: 13 amino acids. Germline-derived CDR1 and CDR2 are WSHSY and SAAADI.

The DNA for the CDR3 is TGCGCCAGCAGCCCAGAACGGACTAGCGGGAATGAGCAGTTCTTC. Translating gives CASSPERTSGNEQFF. The chain uses TRBV5-1 and TRBJ2-1; 11 bases map to TRBD2. The CDR3 contains 15 residues. After removal of 4 bases from V and 7 bases from J, the junction contained 7 bases not matched to a gene. CDR1 and CDR2 (germline): SGHRS, YFSETQ.

The V call is TRBV28, the J call TRBJ2-1; 10 bases align to TRBD2. V shed 7 bases and J 4 bases; nucleotides not matched to a gene: 16. The germline gives CDR1 MDHEN, CDR2 SYDVKM. The CDR3 extends over 18 amino acids. This CDR3 is CASKGFLGSGRGYNEQFF. For the CDR3, the DNA is TGTGCCAGCAAAGGATTCTTAGGGAGCGGGAGGGGATACAATGAGCAGTTCTTC. Together with reference TRBV28 and TRBJ2-1, the CDR3 gives the full variable domain: DVKVTQSSRYLVKRTGEKVFLECVQDMDHENMFWYRQDPGLGLRLIYFSYDVKMKEKGDIPEGYSVSREKKERFSLILESASTNQTSMYLCASKGFLGSGRGYNEQFFGPGTRLTVL.

The chain couples TRBV6-5 to TRBJ2-7; 7 positions match TRBD2. CDR3 length equals 15 residues. V lost 6 bases to trimming and J lost 0 bases; unmatched junction nucleotides: 8. The germline CDR1 and CDR2 sequences are MNHEY and SVGAGI. CDR3 sequence: CASRPGEGGSYEQYF. The CDR3 DNA follows: TGTGCCAGCAGACCGGGGGAGGGCGGCTCCTACGAGCAGTACTTC.

The V gene is TRBV15, the J gene TRBJ2-2; D possibly uses TRBD1 or TRBD2 (5 bases each). The CDR3 loop spans 15 amino acids. V dropped 0 bases and J dropped 6 bases, with 11 bases sitting between them. Per germline, CDR1 LNHNV and CDR2 YYDKDF (reference sequence). The CDR3 sequence is CATSRDQVGAGELFF. The CDR3 nucleotides are TGTGCCACCAGCAGAGATCAGGTGGGGGCCGGGGAGCTGTTTTTT.

This chain uses TRBV5-6 with TRBJ1-6, with no clear D. The CDR3 is 17 amino acids. In germline, CDR1 is SGHDT, CDR2 YYEEEE. Trimming removed 0 bases at V and 0 bases at J, with 10 bases between. In DNA, the CDR3 is TGTGCCAGCAGCTTGGAGGCCTCGGGCTCCTATAATTCACCCCTCCACTTT. It yields the protein CASSLEASGSYNSPLHF.

This chain uses TRBV7-3 with TRBJ2-1; 13 bases fit TRBD2. The CDR3 spans 15 residues. The germline CDR1 and CDR2 sequences are SGHTA and FQGTGA. V shed 5 bases, J shed 6 bases, and the junction held 4 bases outside the gene matches. The CDR3 loop reads CASSQRLAGGNEQFF. As DNA, the CDR3 is TGTGCCAGCAGCCAGAGACTAGCGGGAGGCAATGAGCAGTTCTTC.

The genes are TRBV12-3 or TRBV12-4 and TRBJ1-4; possible D gene TRBD1, 5 bases. Trimming cost V 0 bases and J 12 bases, with 8 bases left between them. CDR3 length equals 12 residues. The CDR3 reads CASSLAPGQLFF. In DNA form, the CDR3 reads TGTGCCAGCAGTTTAGCGCCGGGGCAACTGTTTTTT.

The rearrangement joins TRBV6-2 or TRBV6-3 to TRBJ2-1, with 7 positions matching TRBD2. Germline CDR1 and CDR2: MNHEY and SVGEGT. This CDR3 has 15 residues. The V segment lost 2 bases and the J segment 4 bases; nucleotides outside the gene matches: 5. DNA for the CDR3: TGTGCCAGCAGTTACGAGCGGGGCCCGTACAATGAGCAGTTCTTC. Protein sequence: CASSYERGPYNEQFF.

V is TRBV2 and J is TRBJ2-5; D ambiguous. Trimming shortened V by 3 bases and J by 5 bases, and 10 bases separated the two germline ends. This CDR3 spans 13 amino acids. Germline V gene lookup returns CDR1 SNHLY and CDR2 FYNNEI. CDR3 protein: CASSESHWETQYF. Written as DNA, the CDR3 is TGTGCCAGCAGTGAGTCACACTGGGAGACCCAGTACTTC.

About this clone itself: The junction differs from germline at one of its ends, possibly a read error. The chain joins TRBV7-7 to TRBJ2-2; D is possibly TRBD1 (6 bases). The length of the CDR3 is 14 residues. Germline loops: CDR1 SSHAT, CDR2 FNYEAQ (reference sequence). DNA of the CDR3: TGTGCTAGCAGCTTAACAGGGTCCACCGGGGAGCTGTTTTTT. Protein product: CASSLTGSTGELFF.

This clone has just one count. The J gene is TRBJ2-6, the V gene TRBV4-1, with TRBD1 identical over 8 bases. Germline CDR1 MGHRA, CDR2 YSYEKL. V trimming: 5 bases; J trimming: 4 bases; junction bases outside the gene matches: 10. The CDR3 totals 17 residues. The DNA of the CDR3 is TGCGCCAGCAGCTTATACGGACAGGGCTCCGGGGCCAACGTCCTGACTTTC. It is translated as CASSLYGQGSGANVLTF.

This chain links TRBV29-1 with TRBJ1-2; D possibly corresponds to TRBD1 (6 bases). V was trimmed by 3 bases and J by 6 bases, leaving 17 bases between them. This CDR3 spans 14 amino acids. Germline-derived CDR1 and CDR2 are SQVTM and ANQGSEA. CDR3 amino acids: CSVERGRTRDGYTF. The CDR3, as DNA: TGCAGCGTTGAGCGGGGGCGAACACGGGATGGCTACACCTTC.

The CDR3 protein is CASSVGAEWNNEQFF. For the CDR3, the DNA is TGTGCCAGCAGCGTGGGCGCGGAGTGGAACAATGAGCAGTTCTTC. The chain employs TRBV9 and TRBJ2-1; D call uncertain. CDR3 size: 15 residues. Trimming stripped 2 bases from V and 5 bases from J, with 14 bases between. The germline CDR1 and CDR2 sequences are SGDLS and YYNGEE.

This clone was found once. The chain has TRBV4-1 and TRBJ1-1; D is perhaps TRBD1 (5 bases). Trimming took 3 bases from V and 0 from J, leaving 11 bases between them. This CDR3 spans 15 amino acids. Germline CDR1 and CDR2: MGHRA and YSYEKL. In DNA, the CDR3 is TGCGCCAGCAGCCACTCCGGGGGGTTGAACACTGAAGCTTTCTTT. This sequence encodes CASSHSGGLNTEAFF.

The V gene is TRBV6-1, the J gene TRBJ2-7; 7 bases are shared with TRBD1. V gave up 2 bases and J gave up 3 bases; unmatched junction bases: 16. There are 18 residues in the CDR3. CDR1 and CDR2 (germline): MNHNS, SASEGT. CDR3: CASSEPPFSTGNLYEQYF. The CDR3 bases are TGTGCCAGCAGTGAACCCCCTTTTTCGACAGGGAATCTCTACGAGCAGTACTTC.

In the case of this clone: The same CDR3 also results from other DNA sequences found in this sample. The J gene is TRBJ2-7, the V gene TRBV6-2 or TRBV6-3; the D gene is possibly TRBD1 (6 bases). The V end was cut by 2 bases, the J end by 2 bases, with 7 bases between. The CDR3 has 13 residues. Germline V gives CDR1 MNHEY, CDR2 SVGEGT. The CDR3 nucleotides are TGTGCCAGCAGTTACGGACAGACCTACGAGCAGTACTTC. Protein sequence: CASSYGQTYEQYF.

The genes are TRBV2 and TRBJ1-5; D gene ambiguous. CDR3 size: 13 residues. V lost 7 bases and J 0 bases, leaving 7 bases between the germline ends. CDR1 and CDR2 from the germline V gene are SNHLY and FYNNEI. CDR3 nucleotide sequence: TGTGCCAGCAAGATCGGTAGCAATCAGCCCCAGCATTTT. Its protein is CASKIGSNQPQHF.

The chain is built from TRBV12-5 and TRBJ1-3; D is undetermined. Trimming stripped 0 bases from V and 9 bases from J, with 6 bases between. CDR1 and CDR2 from the germline V gene are LGHNT and FRNRAP. The CDR3 has 12 amino acids. The CDR3 nucleotides are TGTGCTAGTGGTTTGGTACCAGGCACCATATATTTT. Protein product: CASGLVPGTIYF.

The genes are TRBV6-5 and TRBJ1-1; no firm D call. CDR1 MNHEY and CDR2 SVGAGI come from the germline V gene. Trimming took off 4 bases at V and 6 bases at J, with 21 bases between the two ends. The CDR3 consists of 16 residues. DNA for the CDR3: TGTGCCAGCAGTTCCTATAGCGCCTTGAGGCCGTCTGAAGCTTTCTTT. This translates into CASSSYSALRPSEAFF.

The chain joins TRBV5-1 to TRBJ2-7; 8 bases map to TRBD1. This CDR3 spans 16 amino acids. CDR1 SGHRS and CDR2 YFSETQ come from the germline V gene. V shed 4 bases, J shed 6 bases, and the junction held 15 bases outside the gene matches. The CDR3 DNA sequence: TGCGCCAGCAGCCCCGCAATTGCAGGGGGCGAGGGCGAGCAGTACTTC. This sequence encodes CASSPAIAGGEGEQYF.

This clone was seen once. This chain joins TRBV28 and TRBJ2-1; D is undetermined. Germline V gene data show CDR1 as MDHEN and CDR2 as SYDVKM. The germline V and J ends were trimmed by 2 bases and 0 bases, with 8 bases remaining between them. The CDR3 loop spans 15 amino acids. The CDR3 nucleotides are TGTGCCAGCAGTTTAAGACCGAGCTCCTACAATGAGCAGTTCTTC. It encodes CASSLRPSSYNEQFF.

CDR3 nucleotide sequence: TGTGCCAGCAGCTTAGGGGACAGGGGGCCAGGTGAAAAACTGTTTTTT. Protein product: CASSLGDRGPGEKLFF. The chain links TRBV7-9 to TRBJ1-4, with TRBD1 matching over 12 bases. The CDR3 consists of 16 residues. Trimming at V came to 1 base and at J to 7 bases, leaving 4 bases not matched to a gene. Germline CDR1 is SEHNR and CDR2 is FQNEAQ (reference sequence).

This rearrangement joins TRBV7-9 to TRBJ1-1, with 12 bases fitting TRBD1. Germline V gene sequence: CDR1 SEHNR, CDR2 FQNEAQ (reference sequence). The CDR3 is 15 residues long. Losses at the gene ends were 5 bases for V and 3 bases for J; bases not matched to a gene: 4. DNA for the CDR3: TGTGCCAGCAGCCCGGGACAGGGGGCCTACACTGAAGCTTTCTTT. Residues: CASSPGQGAYTEAFF.